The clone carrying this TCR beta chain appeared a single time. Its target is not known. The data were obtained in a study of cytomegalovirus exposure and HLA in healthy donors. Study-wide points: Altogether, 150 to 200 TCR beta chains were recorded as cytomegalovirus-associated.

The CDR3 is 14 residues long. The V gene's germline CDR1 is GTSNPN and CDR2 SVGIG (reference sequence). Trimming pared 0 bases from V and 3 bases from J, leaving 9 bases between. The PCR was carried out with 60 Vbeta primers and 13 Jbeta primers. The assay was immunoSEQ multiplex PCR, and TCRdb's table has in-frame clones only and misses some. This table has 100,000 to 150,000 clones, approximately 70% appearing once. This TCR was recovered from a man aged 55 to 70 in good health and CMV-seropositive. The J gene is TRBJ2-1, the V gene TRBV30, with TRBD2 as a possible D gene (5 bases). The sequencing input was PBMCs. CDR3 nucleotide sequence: TGTGCCTGGAGTGTACTGAGCGGCTACAATGAGCAGTTCTTC. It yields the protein CAWSVLSGYNEQFF.